The text below deals with one T cell receptor beta chain. The antigen is undetermined. This sample was included in a study of blood T cells in healthy people across ages. V lost 2 bases and J lost 7; bases outside the gene matches: 5. Germline V gene lookup returns CDR1 SGHRS and CDR2 YFSETQ. The CDR3 consists of 13 residues. Primed by a sample-barcoded 5' primer and a J-beta primer mix, a second PCR proceeded for about 6 to 11 cycles. Each CDR3 protein is one row after TCRdb ran MiXCR on the 5' RACE reads. This sample has roughly 1,700,000 distinct CDR3 sequences; about 28% occur once, and the top ten carry about 8%. General study points: Both higher diversity and more naive CD4+ cells marked long-lived donors when set against aged donors.

Material for sequencing was blood. The J gene is TRBJ1-2, the V gene TRBV5-1, with 7 bases aligning to TRBD1. This TCR was recovered from a woman aged 30 to 39 in good health. The CDR3 spells CASSLKGARGYTF. The DNA for the CDR3 is TGCGCCAGCAGCTTAAAGGGGGCGCGTGGCTACACCTTC.